One sample yielded the 18 T cell receptor beta chains listed below, sequenced in a study of blood T cells in healthy people across ages. It was with a sample-barcoded 5' primer and a J-beta primer mix that a second PCR of about 6 to 12 cycles was run. TCRdb called the 5' RACE reads again in MiXCR, with one record for every CDR3 protein. The data show approximately 780,000 distinct CDR3 sequences, roughly 24% seen once. This sample also appeared in a second study, on T cells of mothers and their children.

The sequenced material came from blood. These receptors were collected from a boy between 10 and 17 years old in good health.

This clonotype was detected a few times. The chain is built from TRBV7-9 and TRBJ2-5; 10 positions match TRBD2. CDR1 is SEHNR, CDR2 FQNEAQ, per germline (reference sequence). V was pared by 3 bases and J by 5 bases, with 12 bases of the junction left unmatched. The CDR3 is 17 amino acids. The CDR3 loop reads CASSFPSGGADFETQYF. The DNA for the CDR3 is TGTGCCAGCAGCTTTCCCAGCGGGGGGGCCGATTTTGAGACCCAGTACTTC.

Here the CDR3 DNA reads TGTGCCAGCAGCTTGTGGACTAGCGGGGGGGCGAAAGAGACCCAGTACTTC. This translates into CASSLWTSGGAKETQYF. The chain employs TRBV5-5 and TRBJ2-5, with 15 positions matching TRBD2. Germline values: CDR1 SGHKS, CDR2 YYEKEE (reference sequence). The CDR3 is 17 residues long. V lost 1 base to trimming and J lost 3 bases; unmatched junction nucleotides: 4.

This chain uses TRBV12-3 or TRBV12-4 with TRBJ2-5, with D perhaps matching TRBD1 (5 bases). This CDR3 region has 13 residues. The V gene lost 3 bases and the J gene lost 3 bases, with 8 bases spanning the gap. CDR3 nucleotides: TGTGCCAGCAGTTTTGACAGCAAAGAGACCCAGTACTTC. It is translated as CASSFDSKETQYF.

This clonotype appeared a few times. This chain uses TRBV5-1 with TRBJ2-2; D call uncertain. The length of the CDR3 is 14 residues. V was cut by 3 bases and J by 1 base, with 7 bases left in between. The germline CDR1 and CDR2 sequences are SGHRS and YFSETQ. The CDR3 coding sequence is TGCGCCAGCAGCTCCACAGTGAACACCGGGGAGCTGTTTTTT. Translated: CASSSTVNTGELFF.

The chain carries TRBV6-1 and TRBJ1-5, with D tentatively TRBD1 (5 bases). This CDR3 has 14 residues. V was clipped by 6 bases and J by 2 bases, with 11 bases between them. The V gene's germline CDR1 is MNHNS and CDR2 SASEGT. The CDR3 spells CASRRGWGNQPQHF. The CDR3 region has the DNA TGTGCCAGCAGAAGGGGCTGGGGCAATCAGCCCCAGCATTTT.

The chain uses TRBV7-3 and TRBJ2-5, with unresolved D. With the DNA end fitting TRBJ2-7 better, the J assignment may be wrong. The CDR3 spans 13 residues. The germline V gene has CDR1 SGHTA and CDR2 FQGTGA. The CDR3 DNA reads as TGTGCCAGCAGCTTAACCGCTTCCTACGAGCAGTACTTC. Its translation is CASSLTASYEQYF.

This clonotype has just a few counts. The J gene is TRBJ2-7, the V gene TRBV4-1; D is unclear. The CDR3 is 13 amino acids. Germline V gives CDR1 MGHRA, CDR2 YSYEKL. Between the trimmed V and J ends, which lost 0 bases and 5 bases, there was a span of 8 bases. DNA for the CDR3: TGCGCCAGCAGCCAAGATCCAGGAGACGAGCAGTACTTC. This translates into CASSQDPGDEQYF.

The chain uses TRBV4-3 and TRBJ2-3; D unclear. In germline, CDR1 is LGHNA, CDR2 YSLEER. Trimming shortened V by 3 bases and J by 5 bases, and 15 bases separated the two germline ends. CDR3 length equals 15 residues. The CDR3 region has the DNA TGCGCCAGCAGCCATTCTATTCTAAGTGTAGATACGCAGTATTTT. Amino acid sequence: CASSHSILSVDTQYF.

This clonotype was seen only a few times. The rearrangement uses TRBV20-1 and TRBJ2-3; the match to TRBD1 covers 8 bases. V trimming: 6 bases; J trimming: 3 bases; junction bases outside the gene matches: 8. Germline V gene sequence: CDR1 DFQATT, CDR2 SNEGSKA (reference sequence). The CDR3 contains 14 residues. The CDR3 spells CSAQTGELTDTQYF. The CDR3 nucleotides are TGCAGTGCGCAGACAGGGGAGTTGACAGATACGCAGTATTTT.

The V and J genes are TRBV15 and TRBJ2-3; D ambiguous. This CDR3 has 15 amino acids. V was cut by 1 base and J by 1 base, with 9 bases left in between. Germline V gene data show CDR1 as LNHNV and CDR2 as YYDKDF (reference sequence). The CDR3 bases are TGTGCCACCAGCAGAGGGGCGTCTGGCACAGATACGCAGTATTTT. This encodes CATSRGASGTDTQYF. Combining the CDR3 with reference TRBV15 and TRBJ2-3 gives the whole variable domain DAMVIQNPRYQVTQFGKPVTLSCSQTLNHNVMYWYQQKSSQAPKLLFHYYDKDFNNEADTPDNFQSRRPNTSFCFLDIRSPGLGDTAMYLCATSRGASGTDTQYFGPGTRLTVL.

The chain has TRBV4-1 and TRBJ1-1; 8 positions match TRBD1. The CDR3 consists of 19 residues. V lost 4 bases, J lost 4 bases, and 20 bases stayed unmatched. Germline values: CDR1 MGHRA, CDR2 YSYEKL. The CDR3 DNA sequence: TGCGCCAGCAGCCCCCCCCCTGCAGGGGGCGTAGTAAGGTCCACTGAAGCTTTCTTT. This gives the protein CASSPPPAGGVVRSTEAFF.

This clonotype was counted between two and nine times. The chain joins TRBV11-2 to TRBJ2-3; no reliable D call. Looked up from germline, CDR1 is SGHAT and CDR2 is FQNNGV. V lost 4 bases and J lost 0, with 20 bases in between. The CDR3 has 18 residues. This CDR3 is CASSSYRGLRSSTDTQYF. The CDR3 nucleotides are TGTGCCAGCAGCTCCTACCGAGGTTTGAGATCTAGCACAGATACGCAGTATTTT.

This clonotype turned up a few times. The CDR3 reads CASKTEGGSSNQPQHF. DNA of the CDR3: TGTGCCAGCAAAACCGAGGGGGGTTCAAGCAATCAGCCCCAGCATTTT. The chain has TRBV6-6 and TRBJ1-5; tentatively, D is TRBD1 (6 bases). The CDR3 covers 16 residues. Deletions cut 7 bases from V and 1 base from J, with 17 bases between. In germline, CDR1 is MNHNY, CDR2 SVGAGI (reference sequence).

The chain combines TRBV29-1 with TRBJ1-2, with TRBD1 identical over 7 bases. The ends lost 6 bases at V and 8 bases at J; junction bases unmatched: 9. Germline CDR1 and CDR2: SQVTM and ANQGSEA. This CDR3 spans 12 amino acids. The CDR3: CSVARDRWGYTF. The CDR3 DNA reads TGCAGCGTCGCCAGGGACAGATGGGGCTACACCTTC. Full variable domain (remainder filled in from reference TRBV29-1 and TRBJ1-2): SAVISQKPSRDICQRGTSLTIQCQVDSQVTMMFWYRQQPGQSLTLIATANQGSEATYESGFVIDKFPISRPNLTFSTLTVSNMSPEDSSIYLCSVARDRWGYTFGSGTRLTVV.

The chain carries TRBV2 and TRBJ1-1; weak D call: TRBD1 (6 bases). The V gene lost 6 bases and the J gene lost 8 bases, with 22 bases spanning the gap. From germline, CDR1 is SNHLY and CDR2 FYNNEI. The CDR3 length is 15 residues. CDR3 residues: CASRNRDIRVIEAFF. DNA for the CDR3: TGTGCCAGCAGGAACCGGGACATACGAGTTATCGAAGCTTTCTTT.

This clonotype was recorded a few times. This chain connects TRBV11-2 to TRBJ2-5; 7 bases are shared with TRBD1. The length of the CDR3 is 15 residues. Losses at the gene ends were 4 bases for V and 2 bases for J; bases not matched to a gene: 7. Germline V CDR1 and CDR2: SGHAT, FQNNGV. This CDR3 reads CASSYLDRAQETQYF. The DNA of the CDR3 is TGTGCCAGCAGCTACCTTGACAGGGCTCAAGAGACCCAGTACTTC.

A few counts support this clonotype. V and J are TRBV2 and TRBJ2-2; D call uncertain. V was trimmed by 2 bases and J by 5 bases, leaving 6 bases between them. This CDR3 region has 13 residues. Germline V CDR1 and CDR2: SNHLY, FYNNEI. CDR3 sequence (DNA): TGTGCCAGCAGTGAACCCAGGACCGGGGAGCTGTTTTTT. The encoded protein is CASSEPRTGELFF.

This clonotype was found a few times. The J gene is TRBJ2-7, the V gene TRBV7-9; 9 bases line up with TRBD2. The J call is in doubt because the DNA end fits TRBJ2-1 better. Germline V gene lookup returns CDR1 SEHNR and CDR2 FQNEAQ (reference sequence). The CDR3 runs to 16 residues. The chain's CDR3 is CASSLEAGGPYNEQFF. The CDR3 DNA is TGTGCCAGCAGCTTAGAGGCGGGGGGGCCCTACAATGAGCAGTTCTTC.